This record concerns one TCR beta chain sequence. This may arise from a read error, as a much more abundant clone is one base away. Combining a sample-barcoded 5' primer with a J-beta primer mix, a second PCR ran for roughly 6 to 11 cycles. Using its own MiXCR run on the 5' RACE reads, TCRdb lists one record per CDR3 protein. The data show approximately 680,000 distinct CDR3 sequences, with about 30% seen just once and 15% to 17% held by the top ten. In germline, CDR1 is MNHEY, CDR2 SVGEGT. CDR3 length: 13 residues. The V and J ends lost 8 bases and 5 bases respectively, with 13 bases between them. This sample stems from a study of blood T cells in healthy people across ages.

The V and J genes are TRBV6-2 or TRBV6-3 and TRBJ1-5, with D hard to call. The source of this sequence is a woman aged 80 or over in good health. Sample: blood. The CDR3, as DNA: TGTGCCAGCTGTCCCTACGGAGATCAGCCCCAGCATTTT. Its translation: CASCPYGDQPQHF.